These T cell receptor beta chains were read from a single sample in a study of T cell responses to AZD1222 COVID-19 vaccine. Using immunoSEQ multiplex PCR, the repertoire was profiled, and TCRdb retains in-frame clones only, with some absent. The sample shows roughly 190,000 clones, approximately 93% of them seen only once. The starting material was peripheral blood, obtained 28 days after the second AZD1222 dose. These receptors all come from an adult who received the AZD1222 COVID-19 vaccine. Both conserved end residues are part of each CDR3. The D gene is left open where the match is weak. Only part of the rows carry a size: once, few, many, or a class if the clone is expanded.

clone_size j_call v_call d_call cdr3_nt cdr3_aa
NA TRBJ2-7 TRBV10-2 TRBD1 TGCGCCAGCAGTGAGGTGATCTCCGGGACAGGGGGTATCGAGCAGTACTTC CASSEVISGTGGIEQYF
once TRBJ1-4 TRBV7-2 NA TGTGCCAGCAGCTTGAGGGCAGGAGGGGCAACTAATGAAAAACTGTTTTTT CASSLRAGGATNEKLFF
NA TRBJ2-5 TRBV6-5 NA TGTGCCAGCAGTAGGACAGCCCAAGAGACCCAGTACTTC CASSRTAQETQYF
NA TRBJ1-1 TRBV28 NA TGTGCCAGCAGTGGAAACGGGGGGCCCCTGAACACTGAAGCTTTCTTT CASSGNGGPLNTEAFF
once TRBJ1-1 TRBV29-1 NA TGCAGCGTCGCAGGGGTTTTGGGGGGATCCACCATGAACACTGAAGCTTTCTTT CSVAGVLGGSTMNTEAFF
NA TRBJ2-2 TRBV29-1 TRBD2 TGCAGCGTTGAAGAGACTAGCGGAATACCGAACACCGGGGAGCTGTTTTTT CSVEETSGIPNTGELFF
NA TRBJ2-1 TRBV2 TRBD1 TGTGCCAGCGATGGGACAGGGGGTAGTGGCGAGCAGTTCTTC CASDGTGGSGEQFF
once TRBJ1-6 TRBV9 NA TGTGCCAGCAGCGTAGGAGACACCGATTCACCCCTCCACTTT CASSVGDTDSPLHF
NA TRBJ1-1 TRBV10-1 TRBD1 TGCGCCAGCAGGGGGACAGGGAGGACTGAAGCTTTCTTT CASRGTGRTEAFF
NA TRBJ1-2 TRBV7-2 NA TGTGCCAGCAGCTTACCCGGGACCCCGGAAGGCTACACCTTC CASSLPGTPEGYTF
NA TRBJ1-2 TRBV27 TRBD1 TGTGCCAGCAGTGCCCGGGACAGGGATGGCTACACCTTC CASSARDRDGYTF
NA TRBJ2-7 TRBV27 TRBD1 TGTGCCAGCAGCTCCAGGGGGCACGAGCAGTACTTC CASSSRGHEQYF
NA TRBJ2-4 TRBV14 TRBD1 TGTGCCAGCAGCCAAACCGGGACAGGGGGCCTCATTCAGTACTTC CASSQTGTGGLIQYF
NA TRBJ2-3 TRBV4-1 TRBD2 TGCGCCAGCAGCCAGGCTCTAAACAAACTAGCGGCTAGCACAGATACGCAGTATTTT CASSQALNKLAASTDTQYF
NA TRBJ2-1 TRBV20-1 NA TGCAGTGCTCAGCGGAACAATGAGCAGTTCTTC CSAQRNNEQFF
NA TRBJ2-7 TRBV2 TRBD2 TGTGCCAGCAGTGGGGACTACCACGAGCAGTACTTC CASSGDYHEQYF
NA TRBJ2-6 TRBV7-9 NA TGTGCCAGCAGCTTAGCCTTGCTTGGGAGGCTTGGGGCCAACGTCCTGACTTTC CASSLALLGRLGANVLTF
once TRBJ1-5 TRBV19 NA TGTGCCAGTAGTTCCGGGACAAAGAATCAGCCCCAGCATTTT CASSSGTKNQPQHF
NA TRBJ2-3 TRBV12-5 NA TGTGCTAGTGGTTTACTAAGAGCAGATACGCAGTATTTT CASGLLRADTQYF
NA TRBJ2-1 TRBV6-4 TRBD2 TGTGCCAGCAGTTGGGCGGGAGCCAGTAATGAGCAGTTCTTC CASSWAGASNEQFF
few TRBJ1-6 TRBV30 NA TGTGCCGGGAGGGGCGAATCTAATTCACCCCTCCACTTT CAGRGESNSPLHF
few TRBJ1-4 TRBV5-6 NA TGTGCCAGCAGCCCCTACCCCGTGCAGGCTAACGAAAAACTGTTTTTT CASSPYPVQANEKLFF
few TRBJ1-2 TRBV28 NA TGTGCCAGCAGTTTAGGGGGTTATGGCTACACCTTC CASSLGGYGYTF
NA TRBJ2-3 TRBV11-2 TRBD2 TGTGCCAGCAGCTCCCTTTATCGGACTAGCGGAGGTGCCTCAGGGCAGTATTTT CASSSLYRTSGGASGQYF
once TRBJ1-4 TRBV11-3 TRBD1 TGTGCCAGCAGCTTCCGCGGGACAGGGGGGGGTGAAAAACTGTTTTTT CASSFRGTGGGEKLFF
NA TRBJ2-1 TRBV9 NA TGTGCCAGCAGCGTAGAGGGCAGCCATTCCAATGAGCAGTTCTTC CASSVEGSHSNEQFF
NA TRBJ2-7 TRBV12-3/TRBV12-4 NA TGTGCCAGCAGCGACTCGGGCGGGACTCGCGCTTACTTC CASSDSGGTRAYF
NA TRBJ1-6 TRBV10-3 TRBD1 TGTGCCATCAGGGCAGGGGGGAATTCACCCCTCCACTTT CAIRAGGNSPLHF